This TCR beta chain is drawn from a study of blood T cell repertoires in COVID-19. Overall study context: T cells, B-cell-depleted T cells, or PBMCs supplied cDNA or gDNA.

All recovered Cohort 3 donors got two negative PCRs, got clearance, or saw symptom resolution. Profiling relied on immunoSEQ multiplex PCR, and the TCRdb table lists in-frame clones only, not all of them. Counted here are a few hundred thousand clones, roughly 91% occurring once; the ten biggest clones make up approximately 0.65%. Germline V gives CDR1 MDHEN, CDR2 SYDVKM. Trimming pared 3 bases from V and 2 bases from J, leaving 7 bases between. The CDR3 is 13 amino acids. In this sample, this clone turned up a few times. Other DNA sequences from this sample encode an identical CDR3 as well. The material sequenced was PBMCs or T cells enriched from blood (not recorded which). The rearrangement uses TRBV28 and TRBJ1-2; D gene uncertain. The clonotype comes from a young man who had recovered from COVID-19. This chain's CDR3 is CASSLIRNYGYTF. Here the CDR3 DNA reads TGTGCCAGCAGTTTGATCAGGAACTATGGCTACACCTTC.